The entry below describes one T cell receptor (beta chain). The entry originates in a study of blood T cell repertoires in COVID-19. Profiled with immunoSEQ multiplex PCR; TCRdb holds only in-frame clones, not every one. The sample holds about 90,000 clones, roughly nine tenths seen once. Input material: peripheral blood. The receptor's source is a human donor with active COVID-19. The donor label of this sample is uncertain.

The chain's CDR3 is CASSPVPGGQGSLVHYNEQFF. The CDR3 DNA reads as TGTGCCAGCAGCCCGGTGCCAGGGGGACAGGGGTCGTTAGTCCACTACAATGAGCAGTTCTTC. This chain uses TRBV2 with TRBJ2-1; 10 bases map to TRBD1. The germline V gene has CDR1 SNHLY and CDR2 FYNNEI. This CDR3 comprises 21 residues. The V segment lost 6 bases and the J segment 3 bases; nucleotides outside the gene matches: 23.